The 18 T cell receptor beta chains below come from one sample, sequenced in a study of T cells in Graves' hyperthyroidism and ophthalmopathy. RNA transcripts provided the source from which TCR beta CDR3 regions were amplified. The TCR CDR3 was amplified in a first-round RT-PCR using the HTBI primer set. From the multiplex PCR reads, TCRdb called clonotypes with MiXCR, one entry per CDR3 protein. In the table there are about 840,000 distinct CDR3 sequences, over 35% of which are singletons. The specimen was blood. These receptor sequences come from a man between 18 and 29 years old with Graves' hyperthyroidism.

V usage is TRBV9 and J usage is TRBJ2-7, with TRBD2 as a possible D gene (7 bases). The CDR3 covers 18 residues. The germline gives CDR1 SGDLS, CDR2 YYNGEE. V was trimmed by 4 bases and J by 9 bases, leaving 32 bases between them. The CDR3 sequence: CASSTRGGVDSSFHGQYF. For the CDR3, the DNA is TGTGCCAGCAGCACTAGGGGGGGGGTGGACTCTAGCTTCCACGGGCAGTACTTC. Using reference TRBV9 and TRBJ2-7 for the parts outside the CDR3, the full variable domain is DSGVTQTPKHLITATGQRVTLRCSPRSGDLSVYWYQQSLDQGLQFLIQYYNGEERAKGNILERFSAQQFPDLHSELNLSSLELGDSALYFCASSTRGGVDSSFHGQYFGPGTRLTVT.

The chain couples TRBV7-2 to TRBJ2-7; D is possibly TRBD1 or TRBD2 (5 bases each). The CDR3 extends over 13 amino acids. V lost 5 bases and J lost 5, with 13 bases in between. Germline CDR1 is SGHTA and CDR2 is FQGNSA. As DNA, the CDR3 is TGTGCCAGCAGCGGGGGACCAAGCAACGAGCAGTACTTC. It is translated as CASSGGPSNEQYF.

CDR3 residues: CASHPGTGDTGELFF. CDR3 nucleotide sequence: TGTGCCAGCCATCCCGGGACAGGGGACACCGGGGAGCTGTTTTTT. V is TRBV25-1 and J is TRBJ2-2; TRBD1 matches 10 bases. From germline, CDR1 is MGHDK and CDR2 SYGVNS. The V and J ends lost 8 bases and 3 bases, in that order; junction bases with no gene match: 6. The CDR3 has 15 residues.

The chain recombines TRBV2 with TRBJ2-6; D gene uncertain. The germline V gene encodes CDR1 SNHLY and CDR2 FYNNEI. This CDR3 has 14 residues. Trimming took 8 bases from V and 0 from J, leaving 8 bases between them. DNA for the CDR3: TGTGCCAGCGGACCGCGCTCTGGGGCCAACGTCCTGACTTTC. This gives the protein CASGPRSGANVLTF.

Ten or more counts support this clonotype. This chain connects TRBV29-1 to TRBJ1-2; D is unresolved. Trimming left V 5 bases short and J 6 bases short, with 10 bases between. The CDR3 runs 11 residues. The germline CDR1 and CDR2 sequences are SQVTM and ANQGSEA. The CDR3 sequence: CSVSVSHGYTF. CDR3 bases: TGCAGCGTTTCAGTGTCCCATGGCTACACCTTC.

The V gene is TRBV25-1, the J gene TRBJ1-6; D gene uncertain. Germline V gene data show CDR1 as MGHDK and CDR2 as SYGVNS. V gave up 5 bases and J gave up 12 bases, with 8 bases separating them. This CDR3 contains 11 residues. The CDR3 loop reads CASSLIGPLHF. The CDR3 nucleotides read TGTGCCAGCAGTCTCATCGGACCCCTCCACTTT.

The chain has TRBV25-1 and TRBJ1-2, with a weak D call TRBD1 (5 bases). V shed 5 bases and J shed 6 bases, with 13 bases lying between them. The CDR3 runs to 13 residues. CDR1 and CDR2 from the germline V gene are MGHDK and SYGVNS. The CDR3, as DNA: TGTGCCAGCAGTCCTTGGGGCGGAGATGGCTACACCTTC. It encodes CASSPWGGDGYTF.

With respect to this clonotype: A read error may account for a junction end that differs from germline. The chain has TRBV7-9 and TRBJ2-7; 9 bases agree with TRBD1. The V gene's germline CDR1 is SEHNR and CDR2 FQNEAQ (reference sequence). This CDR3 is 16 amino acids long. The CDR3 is CASSHLSGQGTYEQYF. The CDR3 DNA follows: TGCGCCAGCAGCCACCTTTCGGGACAGGGCACCTACGAGCAGTACTTC.

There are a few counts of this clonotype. The CDR3 nucleotides read TGTGCCAGCAGTTATCGGGACGTTAGCAATCAGCCCCAGCATTTT. Encoded protein: CASSYRDVSNQPQHF. The chain recombines TRBV12-3 or TRBV12-4 with TRBJ1-5; tentative D call: TRBD1 (5 bases). The CDR3 runs to 15 residues. The V gene lost 4 bases and the J gene lost 0 bases, with 10 bases spanning the gap.

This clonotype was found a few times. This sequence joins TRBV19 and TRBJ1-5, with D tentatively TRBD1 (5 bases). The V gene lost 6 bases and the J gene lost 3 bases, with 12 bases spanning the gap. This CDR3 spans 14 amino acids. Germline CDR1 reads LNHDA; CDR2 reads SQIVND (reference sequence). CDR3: CASRGADFNQPQHF. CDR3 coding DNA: TGTGCCAGTAGAGGGGCGGACTTCAATCAGCCCCAGCATTTT.

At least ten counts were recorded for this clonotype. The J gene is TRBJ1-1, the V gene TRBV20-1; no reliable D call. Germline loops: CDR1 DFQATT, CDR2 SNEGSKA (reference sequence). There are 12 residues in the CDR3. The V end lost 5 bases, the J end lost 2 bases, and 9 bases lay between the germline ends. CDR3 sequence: CSAWVPNTEAFF. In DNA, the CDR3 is TGCAGTGCTTGGGTCCCTAACACTGAAGCTTTCTTT.

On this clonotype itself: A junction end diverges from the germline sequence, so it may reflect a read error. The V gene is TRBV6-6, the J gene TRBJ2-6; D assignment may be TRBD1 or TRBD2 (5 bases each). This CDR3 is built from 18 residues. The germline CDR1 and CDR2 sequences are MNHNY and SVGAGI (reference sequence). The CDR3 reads CAISATRDEVFGANVLTF. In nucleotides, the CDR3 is TGTGCCATCAGTGCTACAAGGGACGAAGTCTTCGGGGCCAACGTCCTGACTTTC.

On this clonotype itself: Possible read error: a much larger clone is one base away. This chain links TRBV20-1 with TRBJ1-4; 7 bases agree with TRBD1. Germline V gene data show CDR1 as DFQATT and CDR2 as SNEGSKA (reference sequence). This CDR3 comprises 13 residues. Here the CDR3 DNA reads TGCAGTGATAGAGGGACAGCAAATGAAAAACTGTTTTTT. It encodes CSDRGTANEKLFF.

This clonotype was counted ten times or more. The CDR3, as DNA: TGTGCCACCCTGGACACCCCAAACTATGGCTACACCTTC. This gives the protein CATLDTPNYGYTF. V and J are TRBV10-3 and TRBJ1-2, with D possibly TRBD1 on 5 matching bases. V was shortened by 10 bases and J by 2 bases, with 14 bases between the two germline ends. The germline gives CDR1 ENHRY, CDR2 SYGVKD. The CDR3 has 13 residues.

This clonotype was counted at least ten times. CDR3 sequence: CASKVDRTSSYEQYF. The CDR3 nucleotides read TGTGCCAGTAAAGTGGACAGGACGAGCTCCTACGAGCAGTACTTC. The chain is built from TRBV7-2 and TRBJ2-7, with 7 positions matching TRBD1. CDR1 and CDR2 from the germline V gene are SGHTA and FQGNSA. V lost 9 bases to trimming and J lost 0 bases; unmatched junction nucleotides: 11. The CDR3 has 15 amino acids.

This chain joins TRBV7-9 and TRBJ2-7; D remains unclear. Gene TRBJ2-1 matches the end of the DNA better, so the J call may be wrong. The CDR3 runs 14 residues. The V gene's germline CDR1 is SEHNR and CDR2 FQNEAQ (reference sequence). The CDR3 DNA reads TGTGCCAGCAGTGCTACACCGTCATACAATGAGCAGTTCTTC. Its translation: CASSATPSYNEQFF.

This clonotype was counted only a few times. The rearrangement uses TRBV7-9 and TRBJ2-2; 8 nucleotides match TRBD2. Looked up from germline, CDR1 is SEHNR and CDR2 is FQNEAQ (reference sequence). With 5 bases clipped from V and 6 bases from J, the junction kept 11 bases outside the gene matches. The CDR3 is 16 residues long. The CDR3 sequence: CASSAPGLVSSGELFF. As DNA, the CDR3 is TGTGCCAGCAGCGCTCCGGGACTAGTGTCCTCCGGGGAGCTGTTTTTT.

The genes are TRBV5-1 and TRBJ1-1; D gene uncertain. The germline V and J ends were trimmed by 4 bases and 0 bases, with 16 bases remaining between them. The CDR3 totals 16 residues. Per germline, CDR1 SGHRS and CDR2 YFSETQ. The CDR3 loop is CASSPSVRSMNTEAFF. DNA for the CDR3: TGCGCCAGCAGCCCTTCCGTTCGGAGCATGAACACTGAAGCTTTCTTT.